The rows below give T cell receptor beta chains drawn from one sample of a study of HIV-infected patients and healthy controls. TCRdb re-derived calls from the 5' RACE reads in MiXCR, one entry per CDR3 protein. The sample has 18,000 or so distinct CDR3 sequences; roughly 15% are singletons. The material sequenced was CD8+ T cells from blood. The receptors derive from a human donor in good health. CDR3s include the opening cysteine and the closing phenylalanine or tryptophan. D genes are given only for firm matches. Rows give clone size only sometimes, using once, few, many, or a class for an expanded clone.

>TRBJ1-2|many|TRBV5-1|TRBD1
CASSPGQEEADGYTF
TGCGCCAGCAGCCCCGGACAGGAAGAGGCTGATGGCTACACCTTC
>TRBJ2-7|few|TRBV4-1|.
CASSQYAGVGQGGYEQYF
TGCGCCAGCAGCCAATACGCGGGGGTTGGGCAGGGGGGCTACGAGCAGTACTTC
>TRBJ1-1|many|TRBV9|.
CASSVGHINTEAFF
TGTGCCAGCAGCGTAGGACACATTAACACTGAAGCTTTCTTT
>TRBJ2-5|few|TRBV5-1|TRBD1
CASSSTDTGGAGETQYF
TGCGCCAGCAGCTCGACGGACACAGGGGGCGCAGGAGAGACCCAGTACTTC
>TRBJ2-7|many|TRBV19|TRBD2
CASSLGLAEFYEQYF
TGTGCCAGTAGCCTGGGACTAGCGGAATTCTACGAGCAGTACTTC
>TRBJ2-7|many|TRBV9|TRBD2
CASSASTSDIPYEQYF
TGTGCCAGCAGCGCCTCGACTAGCGACATCCCCTACGAGCAGTACTTC
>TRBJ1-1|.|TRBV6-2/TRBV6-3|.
CASSAVGLNTEAFF
TGTGCCAGCAGTGCGGTGGGCCTGAACACTGAAGCTTTCTTT
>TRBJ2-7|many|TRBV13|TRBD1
CASSLAGGDRDPSEQYF
TGTGCCAGCAGCTTGGCGGGCGGGGACAGGGACCCCAGCGAGCAGTACTTC
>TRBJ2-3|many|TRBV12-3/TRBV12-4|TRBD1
CASSSGTGGINTQYF
TGTGCCAGCAGTTCGGGGACAGGGGGCATAAATACGCAGTATTTT
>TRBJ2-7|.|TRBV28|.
CASSLQGSEQYF
TGTGCCAGCAGTTTGCAGGGTAGCGAGCAGTACTTC
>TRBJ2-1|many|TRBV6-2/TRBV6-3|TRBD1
CASSYGEGARYEQFF
TGTGCCAGCAGTTACGGAGAGGGGGCGCGGTATGAGCAGTTCTTC
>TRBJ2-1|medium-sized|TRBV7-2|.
CASSPPHKDEQFF
TGTGCCAGCAGCCCGCCCCACAAGGATGAGCAGTTCTTC
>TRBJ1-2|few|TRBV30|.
CAWSGVGYTF
TGTGCCTGGAGCGGAGTAGGCTACACCTTC
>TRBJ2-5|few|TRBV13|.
CASSLGPGQQQETQYF
TGTGCCAGCAGCTTAGGCCCGGGGCAGCAGCAAGAGACCCAGTACTTC
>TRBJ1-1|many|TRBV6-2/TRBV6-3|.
CATAQGNTEAFF
TGTGCCACCGCCCAGGGGAACACTGAAGCTTTCTTT
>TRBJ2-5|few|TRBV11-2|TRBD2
CASREPLAGEETQYF
TGTGCCAGCAGAGAACCTCTAGCGGGGGAAGAGACCCAGTACTTC
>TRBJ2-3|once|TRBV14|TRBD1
CASSQLNRRDSSTDTQYF
TGTGCCAGCAGCCAGCTAAATCGCCGGGACAGTAGCACAGATACGCAGTATTTT
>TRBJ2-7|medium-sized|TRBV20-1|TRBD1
CSARSGGDQYEQYF
TGCAGTGCTAGATCAGGGGGCGATCAGTACGAGCAGTACTTC
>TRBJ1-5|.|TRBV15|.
CATGGMDQPQHF
TGTGCCACCGGGGGCATGGATCAGCCCCAGCATTTT
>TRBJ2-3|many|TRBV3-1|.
CASSQSTYGYGRPDTQYF
TGTGCCAGCAGCCAAAGTACCTACGGGTACGGAAGGCCAGATACGCAGTATTTT
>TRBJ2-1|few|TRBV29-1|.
CSVEGTGNEQFF
TGCAGCGTTGAGGGCACCGGGAATGAGCAGTTCTTC
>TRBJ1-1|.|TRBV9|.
CASSASWGKAFF
TGTGCCAGCAGCGCGTCGTGGGGGAAAGCTTTCTTT
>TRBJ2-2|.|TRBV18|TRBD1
CASSVMDGQGASGELFF
TGTGCCAGCTCAGTCATGGACGGACAGGGGGCATCCGGGGAGCTGTTTTTT
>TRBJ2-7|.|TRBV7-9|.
CASSLAVPGHSEQYF
TGTGCCAGCAGCTTAGCGGTACCAGGGCACAGCGAGCAGTACTTC
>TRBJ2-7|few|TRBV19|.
CASSREYRQSAEQYF
TGTGCCAGTAGTAGGGAATATCGACAGTCTGCCGAGCAGTACTTC
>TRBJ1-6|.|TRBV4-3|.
CASSQDDTRGDNSPLHF
TGCGCCAGCAGCCAAGATGACACCAGGGGAGACAATTCACCCCTCCACTTT
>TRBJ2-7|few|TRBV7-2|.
CASSSLRSEQYF
TGTGCCAGCAGCTCCTTAAGGTCCGAGCAGTACTTC
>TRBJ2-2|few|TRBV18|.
CASSRTVLDPNTGELFF
TGTGCCAGCTCGCGGACCGTTCTGGACCCCAACACCGGGGAGCTGTTTTTT
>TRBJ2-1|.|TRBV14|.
CASSSGTANNEQFF
TGTGCCAGCAGCTCCGGGACCGCGAACAATGAGCAGTTCTTC
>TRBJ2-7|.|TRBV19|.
CASSTGPYEQYF
TGTGCCAGTAGTACCGGACCCTACGAGCAGTACTTC
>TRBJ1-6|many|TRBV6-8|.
CASSPDATANPINSPLHF
TGTGCCAGCAGCCCGGATGCGACAGCAAATCCGATAAATTCACCCCTCCACTTT
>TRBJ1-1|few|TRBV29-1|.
CSVEKGVSTEAFF
TGCAGCGTTGAAAAAGGGGTTAGCACTGAAGCTTTCTTT
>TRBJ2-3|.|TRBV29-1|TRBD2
CSVVRRTYGRLAGASTDTQYF
TGCAGCGTTGTCCGGCGTACCTATGGAAGACTAGCGGGGGCCAGCACAGATACGCAGTATTTT
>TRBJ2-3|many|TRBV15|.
CATSISLATREADTQYF
TGTGCCACCAGCATTAGCTTGGCGACAAGGGAGGCAGATACGCAGTATTTT
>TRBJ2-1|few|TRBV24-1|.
CATSDLMDEQFF
TGTGCCACCAGTGATTTGATGGACGAGCAGTTCTTC
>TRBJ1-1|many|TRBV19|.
CASSSRTVGNTEAFF
TGTGCCAGTAGTTCGAGGACAGTTGGGAACACTGAAGCTTTCTTT
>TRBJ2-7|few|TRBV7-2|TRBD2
CASSSKRGYEQYF
TGTGCCAGCAGCTCCAAGCGGGGCTACGAGCAGTACTTC
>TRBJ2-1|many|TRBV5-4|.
CASTLGNEQFF
TGTGCCAGCACTTTGGGCAATGAGCAGTTCTTC
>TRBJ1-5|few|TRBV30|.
CAWSLVSGQPQHF
TGTGCCTGGAGTTTGGTGTCGGGTCAGCCCCAGCATTTT
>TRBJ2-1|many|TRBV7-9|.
CASSPPDPDSAYNEQFF
TGTGCCAGCAGCCCACCCGACCCGGACAGCGCATACAATGAGCAGTTCTTC
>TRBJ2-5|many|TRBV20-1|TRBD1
CSASRTGDLQETQYF
TGCAGTGCATCCCGGACAGGGGACCTCCAAGAGACCCAGTACTTC
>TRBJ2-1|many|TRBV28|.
CASSLIPDEQFF
TGTGCCAGCAGTCTGATACCGGATGAGCAGTTCTTC
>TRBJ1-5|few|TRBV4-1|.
CASRGTDSNNQPQHF
TGCGCCAGCAGGGGTACCGACAGCAACAATCAGCCCCAGCATTTT
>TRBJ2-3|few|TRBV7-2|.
CASSLHGVHYSTDTQYF
TGTGCCAGCAGCTTACACGGTGTCCACTATAGCACAGATACGCAGTATTTT
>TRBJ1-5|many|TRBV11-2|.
CASSLGNRSNQPQHF
TGTGCCAGCAGCTTAGGAAACAGGTCTAATCAGCCCCAGCATTTT
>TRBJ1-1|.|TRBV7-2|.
CASHLWHTPSWGLTEAFF
TGTGCCAGTCATTTGTGGCACACACCATCCTGGGGATTAACTGAAGCTTTCTTT
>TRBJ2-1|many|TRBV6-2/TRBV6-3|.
CASSYDGDYNEQFF
TGTGCCAGCAGTTACGATGGGGACTACAATGAGCAGTTCTTC